The sequence of this TCR beta chain was determined in a study of shared clonotypes between healthy human individuals (dated by TCRdb to 2020 to 2022). A note on the overall study: The cohort comprised a couple of women and three men aged 18 to 49 years. To estimate repertoire size and how much clonotype sharing occurs between individuals, the study deeply sequenced the blood TCR repertoires of roughly 5 healthy adults. To increase sequencing depth and limit assay-specific biases, TCR repertoire library preparation and sequencing were carried out by different laboratories using diverse techniques. Leukapheresis yielded between about 0.8 and 9.5 billion PBMCs per donor. Broad study findings and their caveats: Because the study included a small number of donors, the genetic and exposure-history diversity represented was limited. Sampling was restricted to blood, and TCR repertoires in tissue are likely to differ from TCR repertoires in blood. Pairwise subsampling indicated that sequencing depth was expected to affect the degree of clonotype sharing among donors.

Using the deep immunoSEQ assay, TCR CDR3 regions were amplified from genomic DNA by multiplex PCR. Extracted genomic DNA from each cell subset was distributed evenly across all wells of several immunoSEQ 96-well plates, and each plate was treated as a replicate. For unsorted PBMC, each replicate PCR was loaded with around 300 ng genomic DNA, equivalent to 25,000 to 35,000 T cell genomes. Genomic DNA from unsorted PBMC was sequenced over ten immunoSEQ deep assay plates. Purified libraries were quantified with a Qubit 3.0 fluorometer, sized on a Bioanalyzer 2100, and re-quantified with the KAPA Library Quantification kit. A separate single-read 150-cycle Illumina NextSeq 550 flow cell was used to sequence each immunoSEQ 96-well plate. The paper's processing steps were these. Because the immunoSEQ output included only junctional sequences and no quality scores, the filtering could not be the same as the filtering used for full-length reads. To assign V/J genes and CDR3, sequences were annotated against IMGT germline references using PyIR, a Python wrapper for IgBLAST v1.9. Reads were filtered out if the reads had weak V/J assignments (E-value above 1e-6), no CDR3, stop codons, out-of-frame junctions, or ambiguous translated residues. V3J clonotypes were defined as sequences sharing an identical inferred V gene, J gene, and CDR3 amino acid sequence. To compute the percentage overlap between repertoires, the number of shared unique clonotypes was divided by the size of the smaller repertoire. Richness of each repertoire was evaluated using RTK rarefaction, the Chao1 estimator, and Recon v2.1 estimates of unobserved clonotypes. The table comes from immuneACCESS by way of TCRdb, which keeps in-frame sequences with V and J called. Part of the clones is missing from these tables; in studies checked, under half for an unresolved V gene and the rest for unknown reasons. That table is the source of V, J and clone size, and D and trimming were worked out from the DNA. This sample has a few hundred thousand clones in its table, and roughly 72% of those were observed once. About 11% of the sample goes to the ten largest clones.

Trimming at the junction amounts to 0 bases on V and 4 bases on J, and the germline ends lie 15 bases apart. The germline V gene (reference sequence) specifies LNHNV as CDR1 and YYDKDF as CDR2. The CDR3 starts with the cysteine, ends with the phenylalanine, and has 17 residues. The read is trimmed to its CDR3 DNA, 51 bases read in frame from base 1. Of note for this clone: What antigen it recognizes has not been identified. No qualities accompany the bases; no much larger clone lies one base away.

Healthy HIV-negative adults with no recently reported acute infections or vaccinations were included as donors. Only Caucasian adults living in Nashville, Tennessee, USA were represented among the donors. For unsorted samples, around 85 million PBMCs were counted, and genomic DNA was extracted using the QIAamp DNA Blood Mini kit. Blood was collected by leukapheresis, and PBMCs were isolated by Ficoll-Histopaque density gradient centrifugation and then cryopreserved in liquid nitrogen vapor phase. This chain joins TRBV15 to TRBJ1-4; the D gene remains uncertain. This clonotype was sampled from a woman in her thirties or forties in good health. Some clones in this sample may be carry-over from other donors' samples. Sequences were obtained from PBMCs. The CDR3 reads CATSRDKIGGYNEKLFF. The DNA sequence is given as TGTGCCACCAGCAGAGATAAAATAGGAGGGTATAATGAAAAACTGTTTTTT.